The 24 T cell receptor beta chains below come from one sample, sequenced in a study of neurological immune-mediated disorders. TCRdb called the 5' RACE reads again in MiXCR, with one record for every CDR3 protein. The profile shows 50,000 to 55,000 distinct CDR3 sequences, approximately 3.9% of them singletons. Sequencing was done on a sample of PBMCs. The receptors here all came from a man in his 60s with multiple sclerosis.

This clonotype was observed at least ten times. The rearrangement links TRBV7-8 to TRBJ2-7, with D possibly TRBD2 on 6 matching bases. In germline, CDR1 is SGHVS, CDR2 FQNEAQ. With 5 bases removed from V and 3 bases from J, the gap between germline ends came to 20 bases. The CDR3 extends over 16 amino acids. The CDR3 loop reads CASSPRLGLGGYEQYF. CDR3 in DNA: TGTGCCAGCAGCCCCAGACTAGGATTGGGTGGCTACGAGCAGTACTTC.

This clonotype was detected ten times or more. This sequence joins TRBV7-9 and TRBJ1-5, with 9 bases matching TRBD1. The CDR3 length is 16 residues. J gave up 5 bases and V 1 base, and 6 bases lay outside the gene matches. CDR1 and CDR2 from the germline V gene are SEHNR and FQNEAQ (reference sequence). The CDR3 sequence is CASSLGRDRVDQPQHF. CDR3 in DNA: TGTGCCAGCAGCTTAGGCCGGGACAGGGTGGATCAGCCCCAGCATTTT.

This clonotype was seen at least ten times. A read error is possible here, since a much larger clone lies one base away. V and J are TRBV7-3 and TRBJ1-6; D remains ambiguous. CDR1 is SGHTA and CDR2 is FQGTGA in the germline V gene. The CDR3 sequence is 13 residues long. The CDR3 sequence: CASSLSPPEALNF. The CDR3 DNA sequence: TGTGCCAGCAGCTTGTCCCCTCCAGAAGCCCTCAACTTT.

This clonotype was detected ten times or more. This chain connects TRBV20-1 to TRBJ2-1; no reliable D call. Trimming shortened V by 5 bases and J by 4 bases, and 6 bases separated the two germline ends. The germline gives CDR1 DFQATT, CDR2 SNEGSKA (reference sequence). The CDR3 extends over 11 amino acids. The CDR3 protein is CSAPLYNEQFF. For the CDR3, the DNA is TGCAGTGCTCCACTTTACAATGAGCAGTTCTTC.

A few counts support this clonotype. The chain has TRBV9 and TRBJ1-4; unclear D gene. From germline, CDR1 is SGDLS and CDR2 YYNGEE. With 3 bases removed from V and 4 bases from J, the gap between germline ends came to 10 bases. CDR3 size: 14 residues. The CDR3 region is CASSASRLNEKLFF. The DNA for the CDR3 is TGTGCCAGCAGCGCCTCCCGACTTAATGAAAAACTGTTTTTT.

V is TRBV5-5 and J is TRBJ1-3; D not resolved. Germline-derived CDR1 and CDR2 are SGHKS and YYEKEE (reference sequence). The CDR3 runs to 15 residues. Trimming removed 0 bases from V and 0 bases from J, with 7 bases in between. CDR3 sequence (DNA): TGTGCCAGCAGCTTGGACCAGAGCTCTGGAAACACCATATATTTT. Residues: CASSLDQSSGNTIYF.

This clonotype was seen many times. The chain is built from TRBV29-1 and TRBJ2-7; weak D call: TRBD2 (6 bases). The CDR3 is 14 amino acids. V gave up 5 bases and J gave up 5 bases, with 19 bases separating them. Germline loops: CDR1 SQVTM, CDR2 ANQGSEA. CDR3 loop: CSVRGLVGSDEQYF. As DNA, the CDR3 is TGCAGCGTTCGGGGACTCGTGGGATCGGACGAGCAGTACTTC.

The chain combines TRBV6-5 with TRBJ2-5, with D possibly being TRBD1 or TRBD2 (6 bases each). The germline gives CDR1 MNHEY, CDR2 SVGAGI. V was clipped by 2 bases and J by 5 bases, with 12 bases between them. This CDR3 comprises 14 residues. The CDR3, as DNA: TGTGCCAGCAGTTACGTCGGGGGCGGGGAGACCCAGTACTTC. Translation gives CASSYVGGGETQYF.

This clonotype was recorded at least ten times. The chain recombines TRBV5-1 with TRBJ2-7, with D possibly being TRBD2 (5 bases). V was shortened by 0 bases and J by 4 bases, with 11 bases between the two germline ends. This CDR3 has 14 residues. The V gene's germline CDR1 is SGHRS and CDR2 YFSETQ. The CDR3 DNA reads as TGCGCCAGCAGCTTGGCCGAGGGAGTGTACGAGCAGTACTTC. Translating it yields CASSLAEGVYEQYF.

Ten or more counts support this clonotype. The chain has TRBV20-1 and TRBJ1-1; D ambiguous. The CDR3 totals 11 residues. Deletions cut 1 base from V and 6 bases from J, with 6 bases between. Per germline, CDR1 DFQATT and CDR2 SNEGSKA (reference sequence). The DNA of the CDR3 is TGCAGTGCTAGAGGGGTCGCTGAAGCTTTCTTT. Translating it yields CSARGVAEAFF.

This clonotype was detected many times. CDR3 residues: CSARDNRGTEAFF. The CDR3 DNA follows: TGCAGTGCTAGAGATAACAGGGGGACTGAAGCTTTCTTT. The V gene is TRBV20-1, the J gene TRBJ1-1; 8 bases are shared with TRBD1. Germline CDR1 reads DFQATT; CDR2 reads SNEGSKA (reference sequence). J lost 5 bases, V lost 0 bases, and 2 bases had no gene match. The CDR3 is 13 amino acids.

This clonotype was picked up many times. The junction and the germline gene differ at one end; a read error may be behind it. The chain recombines TRBV14 with TRBJ1-5, with a weak D call TRBD1 (5 bases). Germline CDR1 reads SGHDN; CDR2 reads FVKESK. The CDR3 extends over 12 amino acids. The CDR3 is CDSSREVGPQHF. CDR3 nucleotides: TGTGACAGCAGCAGGGAGGTAGGGCCCCAGCATTTT.

This clonotype was seen at least ten times. CDR3 sequence (DNA): TGTGCCAGCCTGCGACAGCCCAATGAGCAGTTCTTC. Amino acid sequence: CASLRQPNEQFF. This chain uses TRBV28 with TRBJ2-1; maybe TRBD1 (5 bases). The CDR3 sequence is 12 residues long. Germline V gives CDR1 MDHEN, CDR2 SYDVKM. Deletions cut 8 bases from V and 6 bases from J, with 11 bases between.

This clonotype was recorded at least ten times. The chain links TRBV27 to TRBJ2-3, with 7 bases lining up with TRBD2. V shed 10 bases and J 2 bases; nucleotides not matched to a gene: 9. CDR3 length equals 14 residues. Germline-derived CDR1 and CDR2 are MNHEY and SMNVEV (reference sequence). CDR3 bases: TGTGCCACCAGGGACTACCGAGCCACAGATACGCAGTATTTT. It codes for CATRDYRATDTQYF.

The genes are TRBV20-1 and TRBJ2-1; D gene unclear. The CDR3 runs to 15 residues. The ends were cut back, 0 bases at V and 8 bases at J, with 17 bases in the middle. The germline V gene encodes CDR1 DFQATT and CDR2 SNEGSKA (reference sequence). In DNA form, the CDR3 reads TGCAGTGCTAGAGAGACGGCTAGTGGTCACTATGAGCAGTTCTTC. Translation: CSARETASGHYEQFF.

The chain carries TRBV10-3 and TRBJ1-6, with 7 bases aligning to TRBD1. V lost 0 bases to trimming and J lost 10 bases; unmatched junction nucleotides: 12. Germline CDR1 and CDR2: ENHRY and SYGVKD. The length of the CDR3 is 17 residues. CDR3 residues: CAISESKGAVIRSPLHF. The CDR3 nucleotides read TGTGCCATCAGTGAGTCGAAGGGGGCAGTGATAAGGTCACCCCTCCACTTT.

This clonotype was detected ten times or more. The rearrangement joins TRBV20-1 to TRBJ1-3; D gene ambiguous. CDR1 is DFQATT and CDR2 is SNEGSKA in the germline V gene (reference sequence). This CDR3 spans 13 amino acids. V was cut by 1 base and J by 2 bases, with 6 bases left in between. CDR3 sequence reads: CSARGTTGNTIYF. The CDR3 DNA reads as TGCAGTGCTAGAGGGACGACTGGAAACACCATATATTTT.

This clonotype has a count of ten or more. CDR3 protein: CASSQGGPKGDEQFF. The CDR3 DNA follows: TGTGCCAGCAGCCAAGGGGGCCCTAAAGGGGATGAGCAGTTCTTC. This chain joins TRBV3-1 and TRBJ2-1; TRBD1 might be the D (5 bases). The CDR3 has 15 amino acids. Germline CDR1 and CDR2: LGHDT and YNNKEL (reference sequence). Between the trimmed V and J ends, which lost 1 base and 8 bases, there was a span of 15 bases.

This clonotype was detected many times. This sequence joins TRBV2 and TRBJ2-2, with D possibly matching TRBD1 (5 bases). This CDR3 region has 14 residues. V lost 0 bases and J lost 5, with 7 bases in between. Germline V lookup: CDR1 SNHLY, CDR2 FYNNEI. For the CDR3, the DNA is TGTGCCAGCAGTGAAGCGGGGCGAACCGGGGAGCTGTTTTTT. Translated: CASSEAGRTGELFF.

This clonotype was observed many times. V and J are TRBV5-1 and TRBJ2-6, with TRBD1 matching over 8 bases. From germline, CDR1 is SGHRS and CDR2 YFSETQ. The CDR3 contains 16 residues. With 1 base clipped from V and 4 bases from J, the junction kept 4 bases outside the gene matches. This chain's CDR3 is CASSLTTGVGANVLTF. Here the CDR3 DNA reads TGCGCCAGCAGCTTGACGACAGGGGTAGGGGCCAACGTCCTGACTTTC.

The gene calls are TRBV12-3 or TRBV12-4 and TRBJ1-1; 10 positions agree with TRBD1. The length of the CDR3 is 14 residues. V shed 5 bases, J shed 7 bases, and the junction held 7 bases outside the gene matches. The CDR3 DNA reads as TGTGCCAGCAGTCCGGGACAGGGGACATATGAAGCTTTCTTT. Its translation is CASSPGQGTYEAFF.

This clonotype has at least ten counts. The chain joins TRBV5-1 to TRBJ1-6; 7 bases map to TRBD1. CDR3 length: 14 amino acids. V shed 4 bases, J shed 7 bases, and the junction held 5 bases outside the gene matches. Germline V gene lookup returns CDR1 SGHRS and CDR2 YFSETQ. This CDR3 is CASSPGDSNSPLHF. The CDR3 DNA reads as TGCGCCAGCAGCCCGGGGGACAGCAATTCACCCCTCCACTTT.

In its sample, this clonotype was seen many times. This chain links TRBV5-1 with TRBJ1-5; D remains ambiguous. The CDR3 runs 14 residues. Germline CDR1 and CDR2: SGHRS and YFSETQ. Trimming removed 0 bases at V and 3 bases at J, with 7 bases between. The CDR3 bases are TGCGCCAGCAGCTTGGGTGGATACAATCAGCCCCAGCATTTT. Protein: CASSLGGYNQPQHF.

In this sample, this clonotype turned up a few times. J is TRBJ1-1 and V is TRBV29-1, with unresolved D. Trimming removed 4 bases at V and 3 bases at J, with 6 bases between. The CDR3 runs 11 residues. CDR1 is SQVTM and CDR2 is ANQGSEA in the germline V gene. The DNA for the CDR3 is TGCAGCGTTGTCTTATACACTGAAGCTTTCTTT. It yields the protein CSVVLYTEAFF. Full variable domain (outside the CDR3, taken from reference TRBV29-1 and TRBJ1-1): SAVISQKPSRDICQRGTSLTIQCQVDSQVTMMFWYRQQPGQSLTLIATANQGSEATYESGFVIDKFPISRPNLTFSTLTVSNMSPEDSSIYLCSVVLYTEAFFGQGTRLTVV.